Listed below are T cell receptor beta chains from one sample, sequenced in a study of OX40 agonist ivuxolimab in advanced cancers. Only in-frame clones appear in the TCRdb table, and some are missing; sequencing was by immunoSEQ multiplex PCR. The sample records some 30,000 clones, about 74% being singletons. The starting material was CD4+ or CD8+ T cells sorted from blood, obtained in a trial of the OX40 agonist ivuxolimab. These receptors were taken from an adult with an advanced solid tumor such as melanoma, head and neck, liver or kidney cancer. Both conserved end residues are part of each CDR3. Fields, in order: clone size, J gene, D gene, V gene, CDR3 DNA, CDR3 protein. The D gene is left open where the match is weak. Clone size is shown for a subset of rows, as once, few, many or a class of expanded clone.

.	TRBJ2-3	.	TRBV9	TGTGCCAGCAGCGTAGCGCAGGGCCTCACAGATACGCAGTATTTT	CASSVAQGLTDTQYF
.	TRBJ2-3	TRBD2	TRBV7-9	TGTGCCAGCAGCCAGTCGGGACTAGGGGATACGCAGTATTTT	CASSQSGLGDTQYF
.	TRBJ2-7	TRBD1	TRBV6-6	TGTGCCAGCAGGCCTACAGGGGAAAGGAACTACGAGCAGTACTTC	CASRPTGERNYEQYF
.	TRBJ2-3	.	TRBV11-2	TGTGCCAGCAGCTTAGAGTCTGTAACTAGAGGGGTGATAGGAGATACGCAGTATTTT	CASSLESVTRGVIGDTQYF
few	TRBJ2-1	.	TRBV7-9	TGTGCCAGCAGCTTTGACGGTGGGAATGAGCAGTTCTTC	CASSFDGGNEQFF
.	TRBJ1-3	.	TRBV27	TGTGCCAGCAGCCCCCGGCAGGGCAGAAACACCATATATTTT	CASSPRQGRNTIYF
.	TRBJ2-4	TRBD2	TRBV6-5	TGTGCCAGCAGTTCCTCTTTCGGGGAGGGGTACTTC	CASSSSFGEGYF
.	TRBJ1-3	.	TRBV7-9	TGTGCCAGCAGCTTAGGCGGGTTGGCTGGAAACACCATATATTTT	CASSLGGLAGNTIYF
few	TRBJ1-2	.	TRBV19	TGTGCCAGCCTCAACAGGCAGGGAGTCGATGGCTACACCTTC	CASLNRQGVDGYTF
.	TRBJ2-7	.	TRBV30	TGTGCCTCCACAGGGAAACACGAGCAGTACTTC	CASTGKHEQYF
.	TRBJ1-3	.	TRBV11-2	TGTGCCAGCAGCTTAGCCCGGGTCTCTGGAAACACCATATATTTT	CASSLARVSGNTIYF
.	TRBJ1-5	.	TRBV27	TGTGCCAGCAGTTTACTGGCCAATCAGCCCCAGCATTTT	CASSLLANQPQHF
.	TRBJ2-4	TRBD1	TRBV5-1	TGCGCCAGCAGCTTAGGGGGACAGGGAATATACATTCAGTACTTC	CASSLGGQGIYIQYF
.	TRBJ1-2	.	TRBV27	TGTGCCAGCGCGGCCTCCGGACCGGACTATGGCTACGCCTTC	CASAASGPDYGYAF
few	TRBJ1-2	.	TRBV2	TGTGCCAGCAGTGAACAGGGGAGCTATGGCTACACCTTC	CASSEQGSYGYTF
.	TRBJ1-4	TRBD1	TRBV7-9	TGTGCCAGCAGCTTAGATGGGACAGGGATTGAAAAACTGTTTTTT	CASSLDGTGIEKLFF
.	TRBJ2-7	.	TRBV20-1	TGCAGTGCTAGATTGGCCTACGAGCAGTACTTC	CSARLAYEQYF
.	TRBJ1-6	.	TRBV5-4	TGTGCCAGCAGCTTTGGGCAGGTCTATAATTCACCCCTCCACTTT	CASSFGQVYNSPLHF
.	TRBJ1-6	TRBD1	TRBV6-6	TGTGCCAGCAGTGCAGGACAGGGTGTGAATTCACCCCTCCACTTT	CASSAGQGVNSPLHF
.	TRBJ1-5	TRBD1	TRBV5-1	TGCGCCAGCAGCTCCGGGACAGGCCGCAATCAGCCCCAGCATTTT	CASSSGTGRNQPQHF
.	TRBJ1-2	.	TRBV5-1	TGCGCCAGCAGCAAAACAGGGCCGGATGGCTACACCTTC	CASSKTGPDGYTF
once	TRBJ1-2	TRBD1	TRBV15	TGTGCCACCAGCAGAGGACAGGGGGTAGATGGCTACACCTTC	CATSRGQGVDGYTF
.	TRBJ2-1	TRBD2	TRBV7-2	TGTGCCAGCAGCTTTACTAGCGGGGGCCACAATGAGCAGTTCTTC	CASSFTSGGHNEQFF
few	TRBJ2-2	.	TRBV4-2	TGTGCCAGCAGCTCTCCAGGGAATAAGAACACCGGGGAGCTGTTTTTT	CASSSPGNKNTGELFF
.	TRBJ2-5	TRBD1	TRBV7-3	TGTGCCAGCAGCCCAGGGACAGGGTTCGAGACCCAGTACTTC	CASSPGTGFETQYF
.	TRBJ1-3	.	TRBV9	TGTGCCAGCAGCGTAGGATGGGGGAGAGGAAACACCATATATTTT	CASSVGWGRGNTIYF
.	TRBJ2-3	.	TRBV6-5	TGTGCCAGCAGCCCCCAGTCAGATACGCAGTATTTT	CASSPQSDTQYF
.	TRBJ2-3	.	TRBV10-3	TGTGCCATCAGTGAGAACGGAGATACGCAGTATTTT	CAISENGDTQYF
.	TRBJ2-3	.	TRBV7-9	TGTGCCAGCAGCTTATGGGTCGGAGGATACACAGATACGCAGTATTTT	CASSLWVGGYTDTQYF
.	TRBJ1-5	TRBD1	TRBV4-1	TGCGCCAGCAGCCAAGATTTGACAGGGAGGTTCCAGCCCCAGCATTTT	CASSQDLTGRFQPQHF
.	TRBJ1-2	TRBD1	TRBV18	TGTGCCAGCTCACCAAGAGAGGGGGGACAGGGATCTAGCGGCTACACCTTC	CASSPREGGQGSSGYTF
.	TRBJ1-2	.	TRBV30	TGTACAATCTCACCCAACTATGGCTACACCTTC	CTISPNYGYTF
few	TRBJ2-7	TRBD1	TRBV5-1	TGCGCCAGCAGCCTAACCACAGGGGGCGAATGGGGCGAGCAGTACTTC	CASSLTTGGEWGEQYF
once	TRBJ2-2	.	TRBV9	TGTGCCAGCAGCGTAACTGGGACCCACACCGGGGAGCTGTTTTTT	CASSVTGTHTGELFF
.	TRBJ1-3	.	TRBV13	TGTGCCAGCAGCTTAGGCCCCGTTGGGGCTGGAAACACCATATATTTT	CASSLGPVGAGNTIYF
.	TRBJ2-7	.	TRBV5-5	TGTGCCAGCAGCCGGGTGGAGGTCACCACCTACGAGCAGTACTTC	CASSRVEVTTYEQYF
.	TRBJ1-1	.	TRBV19	TGTGCCAGTAGTATGAGGGGTAGAGAGGGAACTGAAGCTTTCTTT	CASSMRGREGTEAFF
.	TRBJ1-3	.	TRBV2	TGTGCCACCGATGGACGGACCTCTGGAAACACCATATATTTT	CATDGRTSGNTIYF
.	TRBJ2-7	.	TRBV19	TGTGCCAGTAGATTGGCGGGGCTGGCAGGACCCTACGAGCAGTACTTC	CASRLAGLAGPYEQYF
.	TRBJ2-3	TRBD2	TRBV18	TGTGCCAGCTCGCCAAGCGGGGGTGCGGATACGCAGTATTTT	CASSPSGGADTQYF
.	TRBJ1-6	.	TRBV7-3	TGTGCCAGCAGCGTAGAGGTTAATTCACCCCTCCACTTT	CASSVEVNSPLHF
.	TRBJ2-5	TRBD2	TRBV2	TGTGCCAGCAGCCGTAGCGGGGGGAGGAAAGAAGAGACCCAGTACTTC	CASSRSGGRKEETQYF
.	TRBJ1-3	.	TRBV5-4	TGTGCCAGCAGCTTGGGCGGGGACTCTGGAAACACCATATATTTT	CASSLGGDSGNTIYF
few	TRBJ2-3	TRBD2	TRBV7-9	TGTGCCAGCAGGCCCTCGGGGGGGGGCAAAGATACGCAGTATTTT	CASRPSGGGKDTQYF